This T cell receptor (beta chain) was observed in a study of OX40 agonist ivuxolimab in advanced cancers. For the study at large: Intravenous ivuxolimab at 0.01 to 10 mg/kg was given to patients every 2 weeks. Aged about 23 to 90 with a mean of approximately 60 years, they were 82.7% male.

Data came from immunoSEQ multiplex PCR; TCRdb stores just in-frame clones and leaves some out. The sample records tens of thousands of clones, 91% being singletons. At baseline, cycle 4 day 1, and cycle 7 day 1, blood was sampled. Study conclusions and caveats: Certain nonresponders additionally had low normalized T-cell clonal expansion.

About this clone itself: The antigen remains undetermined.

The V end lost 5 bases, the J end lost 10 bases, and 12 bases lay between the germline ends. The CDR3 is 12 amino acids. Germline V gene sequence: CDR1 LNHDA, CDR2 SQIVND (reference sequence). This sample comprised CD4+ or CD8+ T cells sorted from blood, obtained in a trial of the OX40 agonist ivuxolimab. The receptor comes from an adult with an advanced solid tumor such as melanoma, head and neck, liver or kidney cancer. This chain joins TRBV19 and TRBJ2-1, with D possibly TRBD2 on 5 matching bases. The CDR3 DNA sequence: TGTGCCAGTAGTGTAGGACTTGGGGAGCAGTTCTTC. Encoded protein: CASSVGLGEQFF.